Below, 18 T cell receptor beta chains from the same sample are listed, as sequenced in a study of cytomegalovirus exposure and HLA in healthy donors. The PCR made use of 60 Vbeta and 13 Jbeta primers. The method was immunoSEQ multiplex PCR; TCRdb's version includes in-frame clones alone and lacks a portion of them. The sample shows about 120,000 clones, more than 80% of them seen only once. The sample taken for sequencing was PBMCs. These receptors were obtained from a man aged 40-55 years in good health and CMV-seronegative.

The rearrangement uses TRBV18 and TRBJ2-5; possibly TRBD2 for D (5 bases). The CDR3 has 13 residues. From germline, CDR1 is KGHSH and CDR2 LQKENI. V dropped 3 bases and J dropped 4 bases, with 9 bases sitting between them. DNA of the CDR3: TGTGCCAGCTCACCGAGGGTTGGAGAGACCCAGTACTTC. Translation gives CASSPRVGETQYF. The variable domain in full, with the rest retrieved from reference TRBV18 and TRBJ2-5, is NAGVMQNPRHLVRRRGQEARLRCSPMKGHSHVYWYRQLPEEGLKFMVYLQKENIIDESGMPKERFSAEFPKEGPSILRIQQVVRGDSAAYFCASSPRVGETQYFGPGTRLLVL.

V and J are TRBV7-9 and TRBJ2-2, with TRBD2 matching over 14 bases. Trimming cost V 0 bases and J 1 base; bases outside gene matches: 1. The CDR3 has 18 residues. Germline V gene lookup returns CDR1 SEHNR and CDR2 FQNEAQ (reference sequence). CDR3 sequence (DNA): TGTGCCAGCAGCTTAGCTGGGACTAGCGGGGGGAACACCGGGGAGCTGTTTTTT. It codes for CASSLAGTSGGNTGELFF.

The CDR3 DNA reads as TGTGCCAGCAGCTTACAGATGAGCACAGATACGCAGTATTTT. Translated: CASSLQMSTDTQYF. The chain joins TRBV7-9 to TRBJ2-3; the D is unclear. V was shortened by 2 bases and J by 0 bases, with 6 bases between the two germline ends. The CDR3 runs to 14 residues. Germline lookup yields CDR1 SEHNR and CDR2 FQNEAQ (reference sequence).

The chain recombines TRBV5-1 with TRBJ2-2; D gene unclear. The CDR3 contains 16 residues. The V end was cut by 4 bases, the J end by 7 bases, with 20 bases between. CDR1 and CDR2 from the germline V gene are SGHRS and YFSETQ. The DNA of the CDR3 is TGCGCCAGCAGCCCCGTCTCTACCCCCTATGACGGGGAGCTGTTTTTT. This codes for CASSPVSTPYDGELFF.

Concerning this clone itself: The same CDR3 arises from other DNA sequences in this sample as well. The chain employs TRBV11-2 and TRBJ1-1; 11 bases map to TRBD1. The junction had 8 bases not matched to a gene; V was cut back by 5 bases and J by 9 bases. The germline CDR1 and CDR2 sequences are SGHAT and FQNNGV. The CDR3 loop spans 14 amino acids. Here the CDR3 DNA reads TGTGCCAGCAGCCCTGGGACAGGGGGGGCAAAAGCTTTCTTT. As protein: CASSPGTGGAKAFF.

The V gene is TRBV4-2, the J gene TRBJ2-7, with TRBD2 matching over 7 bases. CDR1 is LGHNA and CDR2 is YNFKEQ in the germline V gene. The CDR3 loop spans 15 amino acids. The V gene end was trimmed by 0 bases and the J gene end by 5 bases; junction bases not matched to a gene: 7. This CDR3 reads CASSQDRRENNEQYF. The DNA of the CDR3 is TGTGCCAGCAGCCAAGATCGGCGGGAGAATAACGAGCAGTACTTC.

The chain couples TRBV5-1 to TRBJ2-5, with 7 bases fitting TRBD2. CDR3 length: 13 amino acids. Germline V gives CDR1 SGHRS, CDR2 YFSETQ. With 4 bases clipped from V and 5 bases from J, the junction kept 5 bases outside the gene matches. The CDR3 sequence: CASSPAGGETQYF. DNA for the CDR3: TGCGCCAGCAGCCCGGCCGGGGGGGAGACCCAGTACTTC.

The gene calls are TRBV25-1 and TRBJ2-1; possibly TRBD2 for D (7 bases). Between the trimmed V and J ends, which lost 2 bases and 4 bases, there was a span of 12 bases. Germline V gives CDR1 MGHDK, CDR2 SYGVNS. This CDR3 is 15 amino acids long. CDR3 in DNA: TGTGCCAGCAGTGAACGGGGGGCCGCTTACAATGAGCAGTTCTTC. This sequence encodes CASSERGAAYNEQFF.

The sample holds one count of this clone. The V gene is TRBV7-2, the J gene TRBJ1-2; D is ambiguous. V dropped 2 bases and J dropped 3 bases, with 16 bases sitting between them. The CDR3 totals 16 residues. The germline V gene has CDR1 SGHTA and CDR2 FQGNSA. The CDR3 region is CASSLTGIGDHYGYTF. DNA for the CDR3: TGTGCCAGCAGCTTAACGGGTATCGGGGATCACTATGGCTACACCTTC.

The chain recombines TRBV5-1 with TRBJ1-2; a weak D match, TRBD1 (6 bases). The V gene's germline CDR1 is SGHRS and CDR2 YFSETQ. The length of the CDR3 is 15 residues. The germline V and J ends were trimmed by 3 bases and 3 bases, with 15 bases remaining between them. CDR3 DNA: TGCGCCAGCAGCTCGTCGGACAGTAATCACTATGGCTACACCTTC. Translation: CASSSSDSNHYGYTF.

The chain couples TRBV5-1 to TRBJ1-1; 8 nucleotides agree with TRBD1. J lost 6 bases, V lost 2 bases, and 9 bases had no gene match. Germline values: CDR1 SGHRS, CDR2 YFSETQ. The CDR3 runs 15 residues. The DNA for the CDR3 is TGCGCCAGCAGCTTATCAGGGGGCATAGCGTCTGAAGCTTTCTTT. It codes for CASSLSGGIASEAFF.

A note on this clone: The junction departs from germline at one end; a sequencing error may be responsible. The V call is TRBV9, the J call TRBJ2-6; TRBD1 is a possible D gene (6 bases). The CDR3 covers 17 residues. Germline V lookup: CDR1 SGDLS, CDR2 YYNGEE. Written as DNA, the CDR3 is TGTGCCAGCAGCCCCTACCAGGGGCTGGCTGGGGCCAACGGCCTGACTTTC. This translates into CASSPYQGLAGANGLTF.

The CDR3 region has the DNA TGTGCCAGCAGCCGCCGTGAGGTGACGGGGGGAGAGACCCAGTACTTC. Amino acid sequence: CASSRREVTGGETQYF. V usage is TRBV11-2 and J usage is TRBJ2-5, with TRBD2 matching over 7 bases. Germline loops: CDR1 SGHAT, CDR2 FQNNGV. The CDR3 is made up of 16 amino acids. Trimming removed 5 bases from V and 4 bases from J; junction bases left unmatched: 13. Combining the CDR3 with reference TRBV11-2 and TRBJ2-5 gives the whole variable domain EAGVAQSPRYKIIEKRQSVAFWCNPISGHATLYWYQQILGQGPKLLIQFQNNGVVDDSQLPKDRFSAERLKGVDSTLKIQPAKLEDSAVYLCASSRREVTGGETQYFGPGTRLLVL.

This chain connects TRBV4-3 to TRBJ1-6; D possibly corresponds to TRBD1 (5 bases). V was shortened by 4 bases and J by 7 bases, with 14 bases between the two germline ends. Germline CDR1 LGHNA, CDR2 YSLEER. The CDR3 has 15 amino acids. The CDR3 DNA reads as TGCGCCAGCAGCCTTCGGGAGGGGTTGAATTCACCCCTCCACTTT. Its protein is CASSLREGLNSPLHF.

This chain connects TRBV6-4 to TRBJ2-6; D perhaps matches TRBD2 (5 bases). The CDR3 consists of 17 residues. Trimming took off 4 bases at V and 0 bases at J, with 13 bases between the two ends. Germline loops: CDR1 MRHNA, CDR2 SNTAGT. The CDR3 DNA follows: TGTGCCAGCAGTGCTGACCGGGATTACTCTGGGGCCAACGTCCTGACTTTC. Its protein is CASSADRDYSGANVLTF.

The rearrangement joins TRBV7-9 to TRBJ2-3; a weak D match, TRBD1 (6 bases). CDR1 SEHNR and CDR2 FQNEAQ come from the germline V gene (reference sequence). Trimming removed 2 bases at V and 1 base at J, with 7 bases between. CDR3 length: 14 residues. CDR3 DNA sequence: TGTGCCAGCAGCTTAAAGGGGGGCACAGATACGCAGTATTTT. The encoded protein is CASSLKGGTDTQYF.

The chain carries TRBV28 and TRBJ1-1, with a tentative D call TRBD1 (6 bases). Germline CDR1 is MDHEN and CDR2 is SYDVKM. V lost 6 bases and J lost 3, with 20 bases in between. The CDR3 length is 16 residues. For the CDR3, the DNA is TGTGCCAGCAGATACCCTCAGGGTAGGGGGTACACTGAAGCTTTCTTT. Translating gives CASRYPQGRGYTEAFF.

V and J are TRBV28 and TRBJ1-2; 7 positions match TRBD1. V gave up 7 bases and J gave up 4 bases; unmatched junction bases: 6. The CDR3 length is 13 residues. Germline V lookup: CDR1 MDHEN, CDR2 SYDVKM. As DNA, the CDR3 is TGTGCCAGCAACATACAGGGGAGCTATGGCTACACCTTC. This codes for CASNIQGSYGYTF.